The clone carrying this T cell receptor beta chain was recorded only once. This sample is part of a study of blood T cell repertoires in COVID-19. Overall study: Samples taken during acute and convalescent COVID-19 were collected in the United States, Italy and Spain. Sources were T cells, B-cell-depleted T cells, or PBMCs; the material itself was cDNA or gDNA.

Original data processing: Using reference gene primer amplification, nucleated cell counts were estimated. Repertoires were generated with immunoSEQ multiplex PCR, while TCRdb's copy carries only in-frame clones and drops some. That table supplies the V and J calls and clone size; D and trimming were determined from the DNA. The repertoire holds tens of thousands of clones, with about 77% as singletons. V was clipped by 8 bases and J by 2 bases, with 7 bases between them. The germline CDR1 and CDR2 sequences are MGHRA and YSYEKL. CDR3 length equals 13 residues. The TCR was taken from a woman aged 70-85 years with acute or convalescent COVID-19. The chain has TRBV4-1 and TRBJ2-6; D is uncertain. The sequenced sample consisted of peripheral blood. The CDR3 spells CASLGAGANVLTF. The CDR3 coding sequence is TGCGCCAGCCTCGGAGCTGGGGCCAACGTCCTGACTTTC.